This TCR beta chain derives from a study of T-cell memory formation after mild COVID-19. Notes on the study in general: CM and EM subsets held most contracting CD4+ clones; EMRA held CD8+ ones. Day 37-peaking second-wave clones had unconfirmed SARS-CoV-2 specificity.

Constant-segment primers and 5'RACE yielded cDNA libraries for TCR alpha and TCR beta, each carrying sample barcodes and UMIs. Each CDR3 protein gets one entry after TCRdb re-called the 5' RACE reads with MiXCR. The sample carries 210,000 or so distinct CDR3 sequences, around 19% recorded once. In the case of this clonotype: Its antigen is not known.

Germline V gives CDR1 MNHEY, CDR2 SVGEGT. This CDR3 is 12 amino acids long. Trimming took off 9 bases at V and 0 bases at J, with 8 bases between the two ends. Sequences were obtained from PBMCs or a T cell subset sorted from them (not recorded which). This rearrangement joins TRBV6-2 or TRBV6-3 to TRBJ1-2; unclear D gene. The sequence derives from an adult woman who had mild COVID-19 (a few samples of this study predate the infection). Cell type and time point are not known. CDR3 region: CASGQTNYGYTF. CDR3 coding DNA: TGTGCCAGTGGCCAGACTAACTATGGCTACACCTTC.